This T cell receptor (beta chain) was sequenced for a study of tumour-infiltrating T cells in Burkitt lymphoma. About the study: Patients covered every epidemiological subtype of Burkitt lymphoma. Repertoire clonality predicted overall and progression-free survival. General observations from the study: Several public clonotypes were shared across many Burkitt lymphoma patients.

Looked up from germline, CDR1 is ENHRY and CDR2 is SYGVKD. The CDR3 has 14 amino acids. Trimming stripped 0 bases from V and 0 bases from J, with 3 bases between. Here immunoSEQ multiplex PCR was the method, and the copy in TCRdb shows in-frame clones only, minus some. The sample holds 3,000 to 5,000 clones, 11% to 15% seen once. This clone was seen a few times. Its antigen remains unidentified. Sample: tumor tissue. The chain employs TRBV10-3 and TRBJ1-5; D unresolved. The origin of this receptor is a human donor with Burkitt lymphoma. The CDR3 sequence is CAISESGSNQPQHF. The DNA for the CDR3 is TGTGCCATCAGTGAGTCGGGTAGCAATCAGCCCCAGCATTTT.